Here is one T cell receptor (beta chain) with its context. Measured with immunoSEQ multiplex PCR; TCRdb has only the in-frame clones, and not every one. The sample holds about 100,000 clones, 87% seen once. The data stem from a study of blood T cell repertoires in COVID-19. Germline V gene sequence: CDR1 LGHDT, CDR2 YNNKEL (reference sequence). V was shortened by 3 bases and J by 0 bases, with 15 bases between the two germline ends. The CDR3 covers 16 residues. Specimen: peripheral blood. The TCR sequence derives from a young man in a cohort sampled during active COVID-19. The chain is built from TRBV3-1 (or the pseudogene TRBV3-2) and TRBJ2-7, with D perhaps matching TRBD1 (6 bases). Here the CDR3 reads CASSQSFGDTSYEQYF. CDR3 DNA sequence: TGTGCCAGCAGCCAGAGTTTCGGGGACACCTCCTACGAGCAGTACTTC.